This T cell receptor (beta chain) was identified in a study of control samples from healthy donors and cancer patients. V lost 2 bases and J lost 4, with 8 bases in between. The CDR3 sequence is 13 residues long. The germline CDR1 and CDR2 sequences are MNHEY and SMNVEV (reference sequence). The assay was immunoSEQ multiplex PCR, and TCRdb's table has in-frame clones only and misses some. The sample lists about 170,000 clones, about 90% occurring once. J is TRBJ1-2 and V is TRBV27; D possibly corresponds to TRBD1 (6 bases). The sequencing sample was made of blood. The receptor comes from a man in his thirties or forties in good health. CDR3 DNA sequence: TGTGCCAGCAGTTTAAAGGGGGGCTATGGCTACACCTTC. Translating gives CASSLKGGYGYTF.